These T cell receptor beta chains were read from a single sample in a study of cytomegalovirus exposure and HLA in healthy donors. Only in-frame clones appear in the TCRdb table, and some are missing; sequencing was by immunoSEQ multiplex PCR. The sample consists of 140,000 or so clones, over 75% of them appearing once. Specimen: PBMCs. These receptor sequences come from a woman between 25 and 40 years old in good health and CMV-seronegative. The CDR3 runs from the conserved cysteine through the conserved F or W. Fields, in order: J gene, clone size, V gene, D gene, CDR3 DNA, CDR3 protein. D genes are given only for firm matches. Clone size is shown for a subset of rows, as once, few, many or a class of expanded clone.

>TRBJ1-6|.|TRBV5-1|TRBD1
TGCGCCAGCAGCAAACAGGACAGGGATAATTCACCCCTCCACTTT
CASSKQDRDNSPLHF
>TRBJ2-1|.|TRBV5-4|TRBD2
TGTGCCAGCAGCCTCTACCTTGTAGCGGGGGAAGGGAATGAGCAGTTCTTC
CASSLYLVAGEGNEQFF
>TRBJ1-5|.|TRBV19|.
TGTGCCAGTAGTATGACGGCAGGCCTTAGCAATCAGCCCCAGCATTTT
CASSMTAGLSNQPQHF
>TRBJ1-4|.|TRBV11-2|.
TGTGCCAGCAGCTTAGATCTCGCAGGGAGGAATGAAAAACTGTTTTTT
CASSLDLAGRNEKLFF
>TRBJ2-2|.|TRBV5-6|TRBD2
TGTGCCAGCAGCACCGGACTAGCAGAGGGGGAGCTGTTTTTT
CASSTGLAEGELFF
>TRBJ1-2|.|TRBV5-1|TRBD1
TGCGCCAGCAGCTCCACAGGGGATAATGGCTACACCTTC
CASSSTGDNGYTF
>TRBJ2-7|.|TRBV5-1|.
TGCGCCAGCAGCTTGGGAGGCGGAACCGGCTCTTACGAGCAGTACTTC
CASSLGGGTGSYEQYF
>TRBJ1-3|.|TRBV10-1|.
TGCGCCAGCAGTGACAGAAACTCTGGAAACACCATATATTTT
CASSDRNSGNTIYF
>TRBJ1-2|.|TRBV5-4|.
TGTGCCAGCAGCTTGGTGGGACTGGGTGGTGGCTACACCTTC
CASSLVGLGGGYTF
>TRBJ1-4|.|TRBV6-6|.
TGTGCCAGCAGCCCCCCAGATGAAAAACTGTTTTTT
CASSPPDEKLFF
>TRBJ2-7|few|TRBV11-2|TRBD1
TGTGCCAGCAGCTTTGACAGGGAAACCGAGCAGTACTTC
CASSFDRETEQYF
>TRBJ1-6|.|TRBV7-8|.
TGTGCCAGCAGCCCGGATAAACGGGATTCACCCCTCCACTTT
CASSPDKRDSPLHF
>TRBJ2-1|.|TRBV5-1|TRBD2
TGCGCCAGCAGCGTCCTAGCGGGGGAGGACTATGAGCAGTTCTTC
CASSVLAGEDYEQFF
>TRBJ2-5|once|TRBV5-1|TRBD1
TGCGCCAGCAGCTCTCGTGACAGGGATTACCGGGAGACCCAGTACTTC
CASSSRDRDYRETQYF
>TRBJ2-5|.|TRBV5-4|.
TGTGCCAGCAGCTTCCGGGACAACCAAGAGACCCAGTACTTC
CASSFRDNQETQYF